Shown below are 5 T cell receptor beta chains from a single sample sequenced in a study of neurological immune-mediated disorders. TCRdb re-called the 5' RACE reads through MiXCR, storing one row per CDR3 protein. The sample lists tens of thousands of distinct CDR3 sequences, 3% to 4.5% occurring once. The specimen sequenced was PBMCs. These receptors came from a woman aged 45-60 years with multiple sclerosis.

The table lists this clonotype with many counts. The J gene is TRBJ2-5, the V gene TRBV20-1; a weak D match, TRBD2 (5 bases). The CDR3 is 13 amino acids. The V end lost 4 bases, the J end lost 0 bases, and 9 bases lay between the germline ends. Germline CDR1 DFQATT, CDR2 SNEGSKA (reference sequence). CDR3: CSAKPGNQETQYF. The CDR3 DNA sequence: TGCAGTGCTAAGCCGGGGAACCAAGAGACCCAGTACTTC.

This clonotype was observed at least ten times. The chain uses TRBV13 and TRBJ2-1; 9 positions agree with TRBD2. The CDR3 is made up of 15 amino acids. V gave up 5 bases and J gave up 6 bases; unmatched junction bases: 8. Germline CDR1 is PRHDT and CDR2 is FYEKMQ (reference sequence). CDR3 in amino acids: CASSEGLALGNEQFF. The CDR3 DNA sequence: TGTGCCAGCAGCGAGGGACTAGCTCTGGGCAATGAGCAGTTCTTC.

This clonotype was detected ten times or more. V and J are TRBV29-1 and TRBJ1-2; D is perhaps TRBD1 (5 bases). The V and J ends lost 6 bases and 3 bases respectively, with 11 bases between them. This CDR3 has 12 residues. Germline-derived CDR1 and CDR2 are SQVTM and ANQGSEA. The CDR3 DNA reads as TGCAGCGTGGGGGGGAACCACTATGGCTACACCTTC. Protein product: CSVGGNHYGYTF.

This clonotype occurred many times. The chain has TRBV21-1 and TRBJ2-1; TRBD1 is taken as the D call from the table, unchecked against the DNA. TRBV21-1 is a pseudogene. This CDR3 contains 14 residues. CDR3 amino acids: CASRTGGRDNEQFF. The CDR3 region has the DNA TGTGCCAGCAGGACAGGGGGGAGGGACAATGAGCAGTTCTTC.

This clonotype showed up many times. In DNA form, the CDR3 reads TGTGCCACCAGCAGAGATCGGCACTGGCAGTTCTTC. The encoded protein is CATSRDRHWQFF. The chain recombines TRBV15 with TRBJ2-1; D remains unclear. CDR3 size: 12 residues. Trimming pared 0 bases from V and 12 bases from J, leaving 9 bases between. Germline CDR1 reads LNHNV; CDR2 reads YYDKDF (reference sequence).